This entry lists 17 T cell receptor beta chains sequenced from one sample in a study of long-term antiretroviral therapy in people with HIV. The immunoSEQ assay was v3.0, run at survey level. Clones were sequenced by immunoSEQ multiplex PCR, and TCRdb holds only the in-frame ones, with some missing. The sample consists of more than 25,000 clones, about 85% of them appearing once. This material consisted of unsorted PBMCs, taken approximately 5 years before starting antiretroviral therapy. The receptor set was obtained from a man in his fifties with HIV.

This clone was detected only once. V usage is TRBV5-1 and J usage is TRBJ2-1, with 8 bases lining up with TRBD1. CDR1 is SGHRS, CDR2 YFSETQ, per germline. V lost 1 base and J lost 8; bases outside the gene matches: 8. CDR3 length equals 15 residues. The CDR3 DNA is TGCGCCAGCAGCTTGCCCGGGACAGGTGGCCATGAGCAGTTCTTC. Its translation: CASSLPGTGGHEQFF.

This clone showed up just a few times. V and J are TRBV25-1 and TRBJ2-6; D not resolved. The CDR3 loop spans 13 amino acids. Deletions cut 3 bases from V and 10 bases from J, with 10 bases between. CDR1 is MGHDK and CDR2 is SYGVNS in the germline V gene. The CDR3 region has the DNA TGTGCCAGCAGTGATACGGTTAGGAACGTCCTGACTTTC. Translation gives CASSDTVRNVLTF.

The chain recombines TRBV10-1 with TRBJ2-5; 10 nucleotides line up with TRBD2. V dropped 1 base and J dropped 5; count of bases not matched to a gene: 10. CDR1 is WNHNN, CDR2 SYGVQD, per germline (reference sequence). The CDR3 is 17 amino acids. CDR3 protein: CASSEWLAGVSGETQYF. The CDR3 coding sequence is TGCGCCAGCAGTGAGTGGCTAGCGGGGGTTTCTGGGGAGACCCAGTACTTC.

The rearrangement uses TRBV5-1 and TRBJ2-2; 9 bases agree with TRBD1. Germline V gives CDR1 SGHRS, CDR2 YFSETQ. CDR3 length: 18 amino acids. J lost 6 bases, V lost 1 base, and 13 bases had no gene match. The CDR3, as DNA: TGCGCCAGCAGCTTGCAACCACCGGGACAGGGATTCTCCGGGGAGCTGTTTTTT. Its translation: CASSLQPPGQGFSGELFF.

The chain joins TRBV21-1 to TRBJ2-7; the table calls TRBD1, which could not be checked here. TRBV21-1 is a recognized pseudogene. This CDR3 region has 15 residues. CDR3 loop: CASSRLDRVSREQYF. CDR3 nucleotides: TGTGCCAGCAGCAGACTGGACAGGGTGTCGAGGGAGCAGTACTTC.

The chain links TRBV13 to TRBJ2-1; D gene uncertain. V was trimmed by 4 bases and J by 6 bases, leaving 19 bases between them. CDR3 length equals 16 residues. Germline CDR1 and CDR2: PRHDT and FYEKMQ (reference sequence). CDR3 amino acids: CASSSHLVNPLNEQFF. The CDR3 bases are TGTGCCAGCAGCTCCCACCTAGTAAACCCGCTCAATGAGCAGTTCTTC.

The V call is TRBV5-1, the J call TRBJ2-3, with 12 positions matching TRBD2. The CDR3 covers 19 residues. CDR1 is SGHRS, CDR2 YFSETQ, per germline. Trimming took 0 bases from V and 1 from J; bases not matched to a gene: 9. CDR3 nucleotide sequence: TGCGCCAGCAGCTTGGCGACTAGCGGGGGTCCTCTGGGCACAGATACGCAGTATTTT. Translation: CASSLATSGGPLGTDTQYF.

CDR3 residues: CASSVMGSGANVLTF. In DNA form, the CDR3 reads TGTGCCAGCAGCGTAATGGGGAGTGGGGCCAACGTCCTGACTTTC. The V gene is TRBV9, the J gene TRBJ2-6, with a tentative D call TRBD2 (5 bases). Trimming took 1 base from V and 3 from J, leaving 8 bases between them. The germline V gene has CDR1 SGDLS and CDR2 YYNGEE. This CDR3 region has 15 residues.

The table lists this clone with a count of one. V is TRBV27 and J is TRBJ2-3; 8 bases fit TRBD1. The CDR3 spans 14 residues. Germline lookup yields CDR1 MNHEY and CDR2 SMNVEV (reference sequence). V gave up 11 bases and J gave up 10 bases; unmatched junction bases: 17. CDR3 nucleotides: TGTGCCCGAAAGAGGGCAGGGGGCCGAGGGGCGCAGTATTTT. This gives the protein CARKRAGGRGAQYF.

V usage is TRBV5-5 and J usage is TRBJ1-1, with TRBD1 identical over 7 bases. The CDR3 covers 16 residues. CDR1 and CDR2 from the germline V gene are SGHKS and YYEKEE (reference sequence). The V and J ends lost 4 bases and 0 bases, in that order; junction bases with no gene match: 9. This CDR3 is CASSPSGQLMNTEAFF. The DNA for the CDR3 is TGTGCCAGCAGCCCTTCGGGACAGTTAATGAACACTGAAGCTTTCTTT.

The V call is TRBV29-1, the J call TRBJ2-5, with 11 bases lining up with TRBD2. From germline, CDR1 is SQVTM and CDR2 ANQGSEA. The CDR3 runs 15 residues. The V gene end was trimmed by 5 bases and the J gene end by 5 bases; junction bases not matched to a gene: 10. The CDR3: CSVQIAGGLGETQYF. CDR3 DNA: TGCAGCGTTCAGATAGCGGGAGGGCTCGGGGAGACCCAGTACTTC.

J is TRBJ2-7 and V is TRBV28; D is undetermined. Germline CDR1 and CDR2: MDHEN and SYDVKM. The V end lost 1 base, the J end lost 5 bases, and 3 bases lay between the germline ends. This CDR3 is built from 11 residues. The CDR3: CASSLFHEQYF. CDR3 nucleotide sequence: TGTGCCAGCAGTTTATTCCACGAGCAGTACTTC.

The gene calls are TRBV10-3 and TRBJ2-5, with TRBD2 matching over 8 bases. This CDR3 region has 17 residues. Trimming took 3 bases from V and 5 from J; bases not matched to a gene: 14. Germline CDR1 reads ENHRY; CDR2 reads SYGVKD. CDR3: CAISDPIRSGSWETQYF. The CDR3 DNA is TGTGCCATCAGTGACCCTATTCGGAGCGGGAGTTGGGAGACCCAGTACTTC.

This clone showed up just once. The rearrangement links TRBV5-1 to TRBJ1-3; D unresolved. V lost 4 bases and J lost 2, with 16 bases in between. The CDR3 contains 16 residues. Germline V gene sequence: CDR1 SGHRS, CDR2 YFSETQ. Written as DNA, the CDR3 is TGCGCCAGCAGCGCCCAAGGTGTACCCGCTGGAAACACCATATATTTT. Translated: CASSAQGVPAGNTIYF.

The V and J genes are TRBV6-6 and TRBJ1-3, with 8 bases fitting TRBD1. Per the germline V gene, CDR1 is MNHNY and CDR2 is SVGAGI (reference sequence). V lost 6 bases and J lost 2; bases outside the gene matches: 3. This CDR3 has 14 amino acids. CDR3 DNA sequence: TGTGCCAGCAGCCCGGACAGGGCTGGAAACACCATATATTTT. It is translated as CASSPDRAGNTIYF.

This chain links TRBV18 with TRBJ2-1, with TRBD2 matching over 8 bases. The junction had 6 bases not matched to a gene; V was cut back by 5 bases and J by 6 bases. The CDR3 runs to 14 residues. Germline CDR1 reads KGHSH; CDR2 reads LQKENI. Here the CDR3 DNA reads TGTGCCAGCTCAACGGGACTAGTCGGCAATGAGCAGTTCTTC. The encoded protein is CASSTGLVGNEQFF.

This clone has a handful of counts. The chain employs TRBV28 and TRBJ1-5; the D gene is possibly TRBD1 (6 bases). V lost 2 bases and J lost 6, with 8 bases in between. The CDR3 is 13 amino acids. Germline V gives CDR1 MDHEN, CDR2 SYDVKM. CDR3 sequence reads: CASSLRGVQPQHF. The CDR3 DNA reads TGTGCCAGCAGTTTAAGGGGGGTTCAGCCCCAGCATTTT.